These 29 T cell receptor beta chains were all obtained from the same sample, sequenced in a study of T-cell memory formation after mild COVID-19. MiXCR, run by TCRdb on the 5' RACE reads, gives a single entry per CDR3 protein. The profile covers 400,000 to 550,000 distinct CDR3 sequences, with around a quarter appearing a single time and 12% taken by the ten largest. Sequences were obtained from PBMCs or a T cell subset sorted from them (not recorded which). These receptors were collected from an adult woman who had mild COVID-19 (a few samples of this study predate the infection). Cell type and time point are not known.

This clonotype was counted only a few times. The rearrangement joins TRBV20-1 to TRBJ2-3; D possibly corresponds to TRBD2 (5 bases). The CDR3 length is 14 residues. Per germline, CDR1 DFQATT and CDR2 SNEGSKA (reference sequence). V lost 5 bases and J lost 0, with 12 bases in between. CDR3 sequence (DNA): TGCAGTGCTTCCCACGGGATAAGCACAGATACGCAGTATTTT. Amino acid sequence: CSASHGISTDTQYF.

This clonotype came up many times. The chain employs TRBV2 and TRBJ2-3, with 8 bases lining up with TRBD2. Trimming took 8 bases from V and 1 from J; bases not matched to a gene: 11. The CDR3 contains 16 residues. The V gene's germline CDR1 is SNHLY and CDR2 FYNNEI. The CDR3 region is CASRREGGGGTDTQYF. The CDR3 DNA follows: TGTGCCAGCCGCCGGGAGGGGGGCGGAGGCACAGATACGCAGTATTTT.

This clonotype was seen a few times. The CDR3 protein is CASRLGLQDTQYF. The CDR3 nucleotides read TGTGCCAGCAGGCTGGGGCTGCAAGATACGCAGTATTTT. V gene TRBV7-3 combines with J gene TRBJ2-3; TRBD1 might be the D (5 bases). The V end was cut by 6 bases, the J end by 5 bases, with 12 bases between. The CDR3 has 13 residues. Per germline, CDR1 SGHTA and CDR2 FQGTGA.

There are a few counts of this clonotype. The CDR3 DNA sequence: TGTGCCAGCAGCCACGTGATCGGGACCAAAGACAATGAGCAGTTCTTC. It translates to CASSHVIGTKDNEQFF. The chain uses TRBV3-1 and TRBJ2-1, with D perhaps being TRBD1 or TRBD2 (5 bases each). There are 16 residues in the CDR3. Per germline, CDR1 LGHDT and CDR2 YNNKEL (reference sequence). With 3 bases removed from V and 5 bases from J, the gap between germline ends came to 17 bases.

The chain links TRBV11-2 to TRBJ2-7, with a possible D match to TRBD2 (6 bases). CDR3 length: 15 amino acids. Looked up from germline, CDR1 is SGHAT and CDR2 is FQNNGV. Trimming removed 1 base from V and 3 bases from J, with 13 bases in between. The CDR3 sequence is CASSLVDGGGYEQYF. The CDR3 DNA reads TGTGCCAGCAGCTTAGTTGATGGGGGAGGCTACGAGCAGTACTTC.

V and J are TRBV3-1 and TRBJ2-1; 8 bases map to TRBD2. Unmatched junction bases numbered 5, after V lost 4 bases and J lost 0 bases. The CDR3 runs 16 residues. Germline CDR1 LGHDT, CDR2 YNNKEL (reference sequence). CDR3 amino acids: CASSPSSGYSYNEQFF. The DNA of the CDR3 is TGTGCCAGCAGCCCTTCTAGCGGGTACTCCTACAATGAGCAGTTCTTC.

This chain connects TRBV7-9 to TRBJ2-7, with 7 positions matching TRBD1. The CDR3 totals 14 residues. CDR1 is SEHNR and CDR2 is FQNEAQ in the germline V gene (reference sequence). The V gene end was trimmed by 5 bases and the J gene end by 3 bases; junction bases not matched to a gene: 7. The CDR3 region is CASSATGVNYEQYF. The CDR3, as DNA: TGTGCCAGCAGCGCAACAGGGGTTAACTACGAGCAGTACTTC.

This clonotype was counted between two and nine times. V usage is TRBV5-1 and J usage is TRBJ1-2; D is undetermined. Germline CDR1 reads SGHRS; CDR2 reads YFSETQ. V was trimmed by 4 bases and J by 2 bases, leaving 9 bases between them. The CDR3 totals 13 residues. The CDR3 DNA sequence: TGCGCCAGCAGCCCGACTGCGAACTATGGCTACACCTTC. Translated, it gives CASSPTANYGYTF.

This chain joins TRBV7-2 and TRBJ1-1; D ambiguous. The CDR3 spans 12 residues. V was cut by 5 bases and J by 7 bases, with 11 bases left in between. Germline V lookup: CDR1 SGHTA, CDR2 FQGNSA. CDR3 nucleotides: TGTGCCAGCAGCGCCGGGCGGATTGAAGCTTTCTTT. As protein: CASSAGRIEAFF.

This clonotype was found a few times. The V gene is TRBV12-3 or TRBV12-4, the J gene TRBJ2-2; D gene ambiguous. This CDR3 has 13 amino acids. The ends were cut back, 3 bases at V and 3 bases at J, with 5 bases in the middle. The CDR3, as DNA: TGTGCCAGCAGTTTTTTTGACACCGGGGAGCTGTTTTTT. It yields the protein CASSFFDTGELFF.

This clonotype has just a few counts. The chain employs TRBV5-6 and TRBJ1-5; D is uncertain. CDR1 and CDR2 from the germline V gene are SGHDT and YYEEEE. Trimming pared 2 bases from V and 2 bases from J, leaving 11 bases between. This CDR3 region has 15 residues. CDR3: CASSFGEDGNQPQHF. In DNA, the CDR3 is TGTGCCAGCAGCTTTGGGGAGGATGGCAATCAGCCCCAGCATTTT.

This chain connects TRBV5-1 to TRBJ2-5; a weak D match, TRBD2 (6 bases). Looked up from germline, CDR1 is SGHRS and CDR2 is YFSETQ. Trimming pared 2 bases from V and 5 bases from J, leaving 13 bases between. CDR3 length: 14 residues. This CDR3 reads CASSFGRGGETQYF. The CDR3, as DNA: TGCGCCAGCAGCTTCGGACGTGGAGGGGAGACCCAGTACTTC.

The chain is built from TRBV27 and TRBJ2-1; 12 bases fit TRBD2. Per germline, CDR1 MNHEY and CDR2 SMNVEV (reference sequence). J was trimmed by 4 bases and V by 4 bases; bases with no gene match: 11. The CDR3 length is 18 residues. Written as DNA, the CDR3 is TGTGCCAGCAGTTCCCCGACTAGCGGGAGAGGGTTATACAATGAGCAGTTCTTC. It codes for CASSSPTSGRGLYNEQFF.

The rearrangement links TRBV18 to TRBJ1-2, with D maybe TRBD1 (5 bases). This CDR3 region has 16 residues. The V end was cut by 8 bases, the J end by 8 bases, with 27 bases between. Germline V gene data show CDR1 as KGHSH and CDR2 as LQKENI. CDR3: CASTRIREGIGAGYTF. The CDR3 DNA sequence: TGTGCCAGCACCCGGATCAGGGAGGGGATAGGCGCCGGCTACACCTTC.

This clonotype was observed a few times. V gene TRBV7-9 combines with J gene TRBJ2-1; possible D gene TRBD2, 5 bases. V was pared by 1 base and J by 7 bases, with 14 bases between. This CDR3 is built from 15 residues. Germline CDR1 SEHNR, CDR2 FQNEAQ (reference sequence). The CDR3 coding sequence is TGTGCCAGCAGCTTAGAGGGCCCCCCGGGGAATGAGCAGTTCTTC. Translated, it gives CASSLEGPPGNEQFF.

The rearrangement links TRBV6-2 or TRBV6-3 to TRBJ2-7, with D possibly being TRBD1 (6 bases). Germline CDR1 is MNHEY and CDR2 is SVGEGT. V was clipped by 6 bases and J by 3 bases, with 18 bases between them. This CDR3 spans 15 amino acids. The CDR3 loop is CASRLPGVAVYEQYF. The CDR3 nucleotides are TGTGCCAGCAGACTTCCAGGGGTGGCGGTCTACGAGCAGTACTTC.

V gene TRBV5-1 combines with J gene TRBJ2-1, with 7 positions matching TRBD1. V was clipped by 4 bases and J by 7 bases; unmatched bases: 11. The CDR3 spans 15 residues. Germline CDR1 is SGHRS and CDR2 is YFSETQ. The CDR3 bases are TGCGCCAGCAGCCTCCGGGACAGTGATGGGAATGAGCAGTTCTTC. It codes for CASSLRDSDGNEQFF.

This chain uses TRBV12-3 or TRBV12-4 with TRBJ1-2, with TRBD1 as a possible D gene (5 bases). V was trimmed by 4 bases and J by 11 bases, leaving 20 bases between them. The CDR3 covers 14 residues. The CDR3 nucleotides read TGTGCCAGCAGTTCGTGGGACGACAGTCAAGGATACACCTTC. It encodes CASSSWDDSQGYTF.

The chain has TRBV4-1 and TRBJ2-7; D tentatively reads TRBD1 or TRBD2 (5 bases each). Germline-derived CDR1 and CDR2 are MGHRA and YSYEKL. This CDR3 has 16 amino acids. Trimming removed 1 base at V and 2 bases at J, with 15 bases between. This CDR3 is CASSQGPWDAAYEQYF. CDR3 bases: TGCGCCAGCAGCCAAGGCCCCTGGGACGCAGCCTACGAGCAGTACTTC.

This chain connects TRBV14 to TRBJ2-7, with 7 bases fitting TRBD1. V lost 2 bases to trimming and J lost 4 bases; unmatched junction nucleotides: 14. In germline, CDR1 is SGHDN, CDR2 FVKESK. The CDR3 runs to 17 residues. CDR3 sequence (DNA): TGTGCCAGCAGCCAAAGCTGGATGAAACAGGGGTATTACGAGCAGTACTTC. It translates to CASSQSWMKQGYYEQYF.

This clonotype has more than one count but fewer than ten. V and J are TRBV27 and TRBJ2-1; possibly TRBD1 or TRBD2 for D (6 bases each). The CDR3 length is 13 residues. Per germline, CDR1 MNHEY and CDR2 SMNVEV (reference sequence). Between the trimmed V and J ends, which lost 1 base and 9 bases, there was a span of 10 bases. CDR3 region: CASSLWGAGEQFF. CDR3 in DNA: TGTGCCAGCAGTTTATGGGGGGCCGGTGAGCAGTTCTTC.

This clonotype was observed a few times. V usage is TRBV30 and J usage is TRBJ2-1; tentative D call: TRBD2 (7 bases). Germline CDR1 reads GTSNPN; CDR2 reads SVGIG (reference sequence). The CDR3 spans 14 residues. With 3 bases removed from V and 8 bases from J, the gap between germline ends came to 17 bases. The CDR3 DNA sequence: TGTGCCTGGAGCTCCCCGCCGGGGGGCGATGAGCAGTTCTTC. This translates into CAWSSPPGGDEQFF.

V and J are TRBV12-3 or TRBV12-4 and TRBJ2-1; 10 nucleotides match TRBD2. Trimming cost V 7 bases and J 4 bases; bases outside gene matches: 7. The CDR3 totals 15 residues. Here the CDR3 DNA reads TGTGCCAGCACTCAACTAGCGGGGACATACAATGAGCAGTTCTTC. The encoded protein is CASTQLAGTYNEQFF.

This chain's CDR3 is CASMKREGLGEQFF. DNA for the CDR3: TGTGCCAGTATGAAGCGGGAGGGTTTGGGTGAGCAGTTCTTC. V and J are TRBV19 and TRBJ2-1; TRBD2 matches at 10 bases. V was pared by 7 bases and J by 9 bases, with 9 bases of the junction left unmatched. The CDR3 length is 14 residues. Germline V gives CDR1 LNHDA, CDR2 SQIVND (reference sequence).

The sample holds many counts of this clonotype. The chain links TRBV4-2 to TRBJ1-5; a possible D gene is TRBD1 (5 bases). The V and J ends lost 3 bases and 2 bases respectively, with 14 bases between them. The CDR3 spans 16 residues. From germline, CDR1 is LGHNA and CDR2 YNFKEQ. CDR3 DNA: TGTGCCAGCAGCCACTCGACAGCCCCAGGCAATCAGCCCCAGCATTTT. It is translated as CASSHSTAPGNQPQHF.

The chain links TRBV12-3 or TRBV12-4 to TRBJ1-2; D call uncertain. The CDR3 consists of 13 residues. Trimming removed 6 bases at V and 1 base at J, with 9 bases between. Written as DNA, the CDR3 is TGTGCCAGCAGCCATCAGGTTAACTATGGCTACACCTTC. This encodes CASSHQVNYGYTF.

In DNA form, the CDR3 reads TGTGCCAGCAGTTACTCGACGACTAGCGGGAAGTACGAGCAGTACTTC. Residues: CASSYSTTSGKYEQYF. The chain joins TRBV6-2 or TRBV6-3 to TRBJ2-7; TRBD2 aligns across 11 bases. Trimming removed 0 bases from V and 4 bases from J; junction bases left unmatched: 5. CDR1 and CDR2 from the germline V gene are MNHEY and SVGEGT. The CDR3 sequence is 16 residues long.

The chain recombines TRBV12-3 or TRBV12-4 with TRBJ1-6; 8 bases line up with TRBD1. The length of the CDR3 is 14 residues. The J segment lost 7 bases and the V segment lost 6 bases, leaving 5 bases of the junction unmatched. The CDR3 here is CASSSAGGNSPLHF. The CDR3, as DNA: TGTGCCAGCAGCTCGGCAGGGGGCAATTCACCCCTCCACTTT.

This clonotype turned up a few times. The V gene is TRBV29-1, the J gene TRBJ2-1; no definite D call. There are 14 residues in the CDR3. Trimming took off 6 bases at V and 0 bases at J, with 12 bases between the two ends. Germline CDR1 is SQVTM and CDR2 is ANQGSEA. CDR3 residues: CSVEKVSSYNEQFF. The CDR3 DNA sequence: TGCAGCGTCGAAAAAGTAAGCTCCTACAATGAGCAGTTCTTC.